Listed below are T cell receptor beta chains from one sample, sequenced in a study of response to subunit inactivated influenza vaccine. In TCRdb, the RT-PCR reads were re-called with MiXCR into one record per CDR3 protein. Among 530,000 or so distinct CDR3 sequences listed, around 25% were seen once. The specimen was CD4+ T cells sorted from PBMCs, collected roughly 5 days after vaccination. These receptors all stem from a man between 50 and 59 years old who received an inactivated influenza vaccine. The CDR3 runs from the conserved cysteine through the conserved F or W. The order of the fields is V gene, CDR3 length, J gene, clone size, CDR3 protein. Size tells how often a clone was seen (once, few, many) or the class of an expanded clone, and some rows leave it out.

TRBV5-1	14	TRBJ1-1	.	CASSLAGTRREAFF
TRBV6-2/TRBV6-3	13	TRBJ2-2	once	CASNRDTAGELFF
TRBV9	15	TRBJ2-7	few	CASSVDPGSTYEQYF
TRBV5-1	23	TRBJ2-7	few	CASSLQPTRDRVWTSGRAHEQYF
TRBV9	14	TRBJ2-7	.	CASSVGWESYEQYF
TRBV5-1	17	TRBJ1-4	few	CASSFGTGQGTNEKLFF
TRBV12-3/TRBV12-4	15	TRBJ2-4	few	CASSPGILAKNIQYF
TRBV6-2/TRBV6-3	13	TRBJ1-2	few	CASTDTAAYGYTF
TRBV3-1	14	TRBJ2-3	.	CASSQVGTTSIQYF
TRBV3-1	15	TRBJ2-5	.	CASSQAAGRQETQYF
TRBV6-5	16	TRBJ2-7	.	CASSNQMDKLSYEQYF
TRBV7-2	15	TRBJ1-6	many	CASSSTGTDNSPLHF
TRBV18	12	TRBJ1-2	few	CASSPRGDGYTF
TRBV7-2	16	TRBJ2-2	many	CASRGLAGALTGELFF
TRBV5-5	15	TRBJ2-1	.	CASSFRALAGNEQFF
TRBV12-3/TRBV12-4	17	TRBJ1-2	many	CASRQGQGAVTNYGYTF
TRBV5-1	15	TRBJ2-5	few	CASSFTAGSQETQYF
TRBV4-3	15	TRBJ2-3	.	CASSRVFSSTDTQYF
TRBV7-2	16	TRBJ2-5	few	CASSLRTAFLGETQYF
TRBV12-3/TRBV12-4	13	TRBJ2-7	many	CASSRDRGSEQYF
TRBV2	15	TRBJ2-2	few	CASRFGLASSGELFF
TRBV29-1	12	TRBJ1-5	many	CSVAGSNQPQHF
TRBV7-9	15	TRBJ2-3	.	CASSLKQGVTDTQYF
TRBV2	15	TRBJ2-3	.	CASSDQSGGTDTQYF
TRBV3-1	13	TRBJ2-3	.	CASSQNPSDTQYF
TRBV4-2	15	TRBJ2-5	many	CASSQDPGTVETQYF
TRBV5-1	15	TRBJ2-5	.	CASSLTGTGEETQYF
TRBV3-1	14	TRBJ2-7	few	CASSQDRLVYEQYF
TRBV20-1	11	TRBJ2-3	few	CSPRKTDTQYF
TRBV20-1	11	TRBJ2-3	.	CSATSGDTQYF
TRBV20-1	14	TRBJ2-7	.	CSAPTSGGTYEQYF
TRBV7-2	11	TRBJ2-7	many	CASSFMGAWYF
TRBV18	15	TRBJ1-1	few	CASSPPNSMNTEAFF
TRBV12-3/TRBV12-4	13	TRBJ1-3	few	CASSVQGENTIYF
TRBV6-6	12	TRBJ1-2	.	CASSLHNYGYTF
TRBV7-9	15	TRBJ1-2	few	CASSVPGRGSYGYTF
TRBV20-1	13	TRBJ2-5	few	CSARAGFRETQYF
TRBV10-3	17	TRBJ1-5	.	CAISESRIGTNNQPQHF
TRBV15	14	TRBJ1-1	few	CATSRDREGTEAFF
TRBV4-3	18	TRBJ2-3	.	CASSQDRALAGVTDTQYF
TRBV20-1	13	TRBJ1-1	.	CSAWDRVFSEAFF
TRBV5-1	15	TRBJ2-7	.	CASSVTGTGLTEQYF
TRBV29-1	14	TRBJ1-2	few	CSASPGSWGYGYTF
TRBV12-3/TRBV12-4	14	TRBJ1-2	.	CASSLIQGGGGYTF
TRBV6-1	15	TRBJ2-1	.	CASSPKTAGRNEQFF
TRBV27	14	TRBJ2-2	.	CASSDSLNTGELFF
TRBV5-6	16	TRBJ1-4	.	CASSPRLGARREKLFF
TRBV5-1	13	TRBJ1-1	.	CASRQDSYTEAFF
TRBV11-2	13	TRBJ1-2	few	CASSRLGAFGYTF
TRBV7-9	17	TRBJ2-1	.	CASSLRSGLAGINEQFF
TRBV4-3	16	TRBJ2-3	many	CASSQDLTGGVDTQYF
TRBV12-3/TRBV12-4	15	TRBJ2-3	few	CASSLAGAGSDTQYF
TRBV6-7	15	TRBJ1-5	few	CASSYSRPSNQPQHF
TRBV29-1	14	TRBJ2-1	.	CSGSGTGAYNEQFF
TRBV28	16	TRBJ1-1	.	CASRRGDVSMNTEAFF
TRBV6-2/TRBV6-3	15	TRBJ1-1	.	CASSLGTVLNTEAFF